This note documents a single TCR beta chain sequence. There are 14 residues in the CDR3. Trimming cost V 6 bases and J 5 bases; bases outside gene matches: 3. The germline CDR1 and CDR2 sequences are ENHRY and SYGVKD. The data belong to a study of cytomegalovirus exposure and HLA in healthy donors. Use of 60 Vbeta and 13 Jbeta primers characterized the PCR. Profiling relied on immunoSEQ multiplex PCR, and the TCRdb table lists in-frame clones only, not all of them. The data hold about 150,000 clones, with around four fifths observed a single time. The specimen was PBMCs. This sequence originates from a boy under 10 years old in good health and CMV-seronegative. The rearrangement joins TRBV10-3 to TRBJ1-4, with 10 bases fitting TRBD1. The CDR3, as DNA: TGTGCCATCAGCATGGGACAGGGGAATGAAAAACTGTTTTTT. Its protein is CAISMGQGNEKLFF.